The clone carrying this T cell receptor (beta chain) has ten or more counts. Antigen specificity is unknown. A much larger clone differs by one base, so this may be a read error. Amplification yielded TCR beta CDR3 regions, with RNA transcripts as the source. The TCR CDR3 first-round RT-PCR relied on the HTBI primer set. TCRdb fed the multiplex PCR reads into MiXCR, producing one record per CDR3 protein. The sample shows roughly 170,000 distinct CDR3 sequences, about a sixth of them seen only once. This entry is derived from a study of T cells in Graves' hyperthyroidism and ophthalmopathy. Germline values: CDR1 SGDLS, CDR2 YYNGEE. Trimming left V 0 bases short and J 4 bases short, with 7 bases between. This CDR3 contains 13 residues. Findings and limits, study-wide: Within blood appeared most thyroid clonotypes that had expanded above 0.001.

J is TRBJ1-2 and V is TRBV9; a possible D gene is TRBD1 (6 bases). The receptor was derived from a woman aged 45-65 years with Graves' hyperthyroidism. Input material: blood. As DNA, the CDR3 is TGTGCCAGCAGCGTAGACAGGGCCTATGGCTACACCTTC. It encodes CASSVDRAYGYTF.